The 9 T cell receptor beta chains below come from one sample, sequenced in a study of Graves' ophthalmopathy and Graves' hyperthyroidism. Researchers took RNA transcripts and amplified TCR beta CDR3 regions from them. First-round RT-PCR used HTBI primers; second-round multiplex PCR followed. TCRdb re-analysed the multiplex PCR reads in MiXCR, keeping a single row per CDR3 protein. The sample carries around 170,000 distinct CDR3 sequences, less than 45% recorded once. Sequenced sample: peripheral blood. Every receptor here comes from a woman aged 40 to 49 with Graves' ophthalmopathy.

This clonotype has at least ten counts. The rearrangement uses TRBV5-1 and TRBJ1-6, with D perhaps matching TRBD1 (6 bases). V was cut by 4 bases and J by 16 bases, with 21 bases left in between. Germline CDR1 is SGHRS and CDR2 is YFSETQ. CDR3 length: 14 residues. CDR3 amino acids: CASSPRVLGHGLHF. CDR3 nucleotides: TGCGCCAGCAGCCCACGTGTTTTGGGACACGGTCTCCACTTT.

The chain has TRBV6-1 and TRBJ1-1; TRBD1 is a possible D gene (5 bases). The CDR3 runs to 17 residues. Trimming left V 6 bases short and J 1 base short, with 21 bases between. Germline V CDR1 and CDR2: MNHNS, SASEGT. The CDR3: CASRTRGRSGGNTEAFF. Written as DNA, the CDR3 is TGTGCCAGCAGAACCAGAGGCCGTTCGGGGGGGAACACTGAAGCTTTCTTT.

This clonotype was recorded at least ten times. The CDR3 sequence is CASSRRQGYQETQYF. Here the CDR3 DNA reads TGTGCCAGCAGCCGGCGACAGGGGTACCAAGAGACCCAGTACTTC. The chain links TRBV7-2 to TRBJ2-5; 8 nucleotides line up with TRBD1. The CDR3 length is 15 residues. V lost 5 bases to trimming and J lost 0 bases; unmatched junction nucleotides: 5. Germline loops: CDR1 SGHTA, CDR2 FQGNSA.

The V and J genes are TRBV6-5 and TRBJ2-5; 9 nucleotides line up with TRBD2. The V gene's germline CDR1 is MNHEY and CDR2 SVGAGI. The CDR3 runs 16 residues. With V trimmed by 4 bases and J by 5 bases, 11 bases remained unmatched. CDR3 in DNA: TGTGCCAGCAGTTGGGCGGCTAGCGGGAAGGGGGAGACCCAGTACTTC. Its protein is CASSWAASGKGETQYF.

The table lists this clonotype with many counts. CDR3 amino acids: CASSGTGENQPQHF. CDR3 DNA sequence: TGTGCCAGCAGTGGGACAGGGGAAAATCAGCCCCAGCATTTT. V and J are TRBV28 and TRBJ1-5; 10 nucleotides match TRBD1. The V and J ends lost 5 bases and 4 bases, in that order; junction bases with no gene match: 2. Germline CDR1 reads MDHEN; CDR2 reads SYDVKM. This CDR3 has 14 residues.

The J gene is TRBJ2-5, the V gene TRBV2, with D perhaps matching TRBD1 (6 bases). CDR3 size: 12 residues. V was clipped by 10 bases and J by 5 bases, with 14 bases between them. Looked up from germline, CDR1 is SNHLY and CDR2 is FYNNEI. In DNA form, the CDR3 reads TGTGCCATCCAGGGGTCTGAGGAGACCCAGTACTTC. This translates into CAIQGSEETQYF. Filled out from reference TRBV2 and TRBJ2-5, the complete variable domain reads EPEVTQTPSHQVTQMGQEVILRCVPISNHLYFYWYRQILGQKVEFLVSFYNNEISEKSEIFDDQFSVERPDGSNFTLKIRSTKLEDSAMYFCAIQGSEETQYFGPGTRLLVL.

The chain employs TRBV11-2 and TRBJ2-7, with D unresolved. The CDR3 has 14 amino acids. Germline V gives CDR1 SGHAT, CDR2 FQNNGV. Trimming took 4 bases from V and 2 from J, leaving 12 bases between them. CDR3 coding DNA: TGTGCCAGCAGCTCTTCTAGTGGCGCCTACGAGCAGTACTTC. It is translated as CASSSSSGAYEQYF.

This rearrangement joins TRBV7-2 to TRBJ1-1; possible D gene TRBD1, 5 bases. Trimming took off 1 base at V and 7 bases at J, with 7 bases between the two ends. Germline CDR1 SGHTA, CDR2 FQGNSA. The CDR3 spans 12 residues. The CDR3 DNA follows: TGTGCCAGCAGCTTAGGGGGACTTGAAGCTTTCTTT. Amino acids: CASSLGGLEAFF.

The sample holds a few counts of this clonotype. This chain uses TRBV6-1 with TRBJ1-2; a possible D gene is TRBD1 (5 bases). Germline V gene data show CDR1 as MNHNS and CDR2 as SASEGT. This CDR3 spans 14 amino acids. The germline V and J ends were trimmed by 6 bases and 8 bases, with 19 bases remaining between them. CDR3 region: CASRGRKTGTGYTF. As DNA, the CDR3 is TGTGCCAGCAGAGGCCGAAAAACCGGGACGGGCTACACCTTC.